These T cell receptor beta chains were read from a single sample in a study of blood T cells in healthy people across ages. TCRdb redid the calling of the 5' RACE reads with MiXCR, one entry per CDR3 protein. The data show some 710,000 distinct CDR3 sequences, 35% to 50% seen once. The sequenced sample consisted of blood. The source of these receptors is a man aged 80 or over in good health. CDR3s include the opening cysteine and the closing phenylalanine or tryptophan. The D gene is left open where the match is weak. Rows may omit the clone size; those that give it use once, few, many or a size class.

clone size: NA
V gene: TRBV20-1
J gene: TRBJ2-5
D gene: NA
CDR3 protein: CSARDLGLLRDEQYF
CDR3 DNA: TGCAGTGCTAGAGATCTGGGATTGTTGCGCGATGAGCAGTACTTC

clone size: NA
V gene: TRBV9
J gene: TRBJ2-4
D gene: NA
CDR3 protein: CASSNEAKNIQYF
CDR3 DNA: TGTGCCAGCAGTAATGAAGCCAAAAACATTCAGTACTTC

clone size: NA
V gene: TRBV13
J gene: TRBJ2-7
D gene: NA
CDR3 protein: CASSPGTTHEQYF
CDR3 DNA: TGTGCCAGCAGCCCGGGTACAACCCACGAGCAGTACTTC

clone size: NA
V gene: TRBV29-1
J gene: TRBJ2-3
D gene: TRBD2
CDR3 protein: CSVGGTSGSNTDTQYF
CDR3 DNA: TGCAGCGTTGGGGGGACTAGCGGATCTAACACAGATACGCAGTATTTT

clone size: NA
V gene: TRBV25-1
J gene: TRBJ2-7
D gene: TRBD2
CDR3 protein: CASGTSGTGEQYF
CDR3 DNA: TGTGCCAGCGGGACTAGCGGGACGGGTGAGCAGTACTTC

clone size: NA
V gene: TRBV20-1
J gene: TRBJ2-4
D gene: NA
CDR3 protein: CSASHRAAGNIQYF
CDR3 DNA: TGCAGTGCTAGCCATCGGGCGGCGGGAAACATTCAGTACTTC

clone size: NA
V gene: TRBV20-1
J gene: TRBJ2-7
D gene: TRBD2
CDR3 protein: CSAWTSGFSYEQYF
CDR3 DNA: TGCAGTGCTTGGACTAGCGGGTTCTCCTACGAGCAGTACTTC

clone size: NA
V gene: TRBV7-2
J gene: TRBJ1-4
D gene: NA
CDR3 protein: CASSWGGGATNEKLFF
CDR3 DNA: TGTGCCAGCAGCTGGGGCGGGGGGGCGACTAATGAAAAACTGTTTTTT

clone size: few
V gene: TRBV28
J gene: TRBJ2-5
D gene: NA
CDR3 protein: CASSLVSGETQYF
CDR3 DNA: TGTGCCAGCAGTTTAGTCTCTGGAGAGACCCAGTACTTC

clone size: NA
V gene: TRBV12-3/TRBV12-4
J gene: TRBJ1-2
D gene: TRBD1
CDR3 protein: CASSSGQALRGYTF
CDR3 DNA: TGTGCCAGCAGTTCGGGACAGGCGTTGAGGGGCTACACCTTC

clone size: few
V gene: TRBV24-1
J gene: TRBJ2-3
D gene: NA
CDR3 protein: CATSTPWGLTDTQYF
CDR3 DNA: TGTGCCACCTCTACCCCGTGGGGGCTCACAGATACGCAGTATTTT

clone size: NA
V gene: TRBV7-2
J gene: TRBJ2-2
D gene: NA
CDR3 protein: CASRPGGGGPHGELFF
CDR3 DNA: TGTGCCAGCAGACCAGGGGGGGGAGGCCCCCACGGGGAGCTGTTTTTT

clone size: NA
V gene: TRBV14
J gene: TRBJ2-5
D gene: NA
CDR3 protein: CASSQDRGGNEQYF
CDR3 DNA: TGTGCCAGCAGCCAAGACCGGGGCGGGAATGAGCAGTACTTC

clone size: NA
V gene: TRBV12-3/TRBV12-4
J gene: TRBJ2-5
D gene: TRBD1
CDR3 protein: CASRPGQGRAYNEQYF
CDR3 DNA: TGTGCCAGCAGACCTGGACAGGGAAGGGCTTACAATGAGCAGTACTTC

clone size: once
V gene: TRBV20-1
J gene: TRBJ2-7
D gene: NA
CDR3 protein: CSATRDKEQYF
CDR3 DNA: TGCAGTGCTACCCGGGACAAGGAGCAGTACTTC

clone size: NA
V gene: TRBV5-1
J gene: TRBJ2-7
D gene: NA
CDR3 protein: CASSLLGNSRDPRSGEQYF
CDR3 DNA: TGCGCCAGCAGCTTGCTCGGCAACTCGAGGGACCCCCGGTCAGGCGAGCAGTACTTC

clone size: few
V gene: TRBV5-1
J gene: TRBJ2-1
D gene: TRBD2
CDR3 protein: CASSRGGGLATYNEQFF
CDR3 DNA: TGCGCCAGCAGTCGTGGAGGGGGACTAGCGACCTACAATGAGCAGTTCTTC

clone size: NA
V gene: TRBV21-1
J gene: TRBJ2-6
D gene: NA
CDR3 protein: CASVIDTVYSSGANVLTF
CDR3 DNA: TGTGCCAGCGTCATAGACACAGTGTACAGCTCTGGGGCCAACGTCCTGACTTTC

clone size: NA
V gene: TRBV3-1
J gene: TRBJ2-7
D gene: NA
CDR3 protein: CASSQDVGAYEQYF
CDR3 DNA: TGTGCCAGCAGCCAAGATGTGGGAGCTTACGAGCAGTACTTC

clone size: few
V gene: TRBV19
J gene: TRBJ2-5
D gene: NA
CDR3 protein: CASSTTGNQETQYF
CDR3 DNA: TGTGCCAGTAGTACGACAGGCAATCAAGAGACCCAGTACTTC

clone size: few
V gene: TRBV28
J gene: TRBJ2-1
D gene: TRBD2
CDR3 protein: CASSLLGLAGVVQFF
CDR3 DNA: TGTGCCAGCAGTTTACTTGGACTAGCGGGAGTTGTGCAGTTCTTC

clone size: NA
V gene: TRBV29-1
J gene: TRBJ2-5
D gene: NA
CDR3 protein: CSVSDRQETQYF
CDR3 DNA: TGCAGCGTTAGTGACAGGCAAGAGACCCAGTACTTC

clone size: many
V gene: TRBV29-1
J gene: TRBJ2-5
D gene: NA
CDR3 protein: CSVQVQETQYF
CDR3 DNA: TGCAGCGTTCAGGTACAAGAGACCCAGTACTTC

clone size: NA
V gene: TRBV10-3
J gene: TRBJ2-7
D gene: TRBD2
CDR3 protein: CAITGRAGELGEQYF
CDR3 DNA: TGTGCCATCACGGGACGAGCGGGAGAGCTAGGCGAGCAGTACTTC

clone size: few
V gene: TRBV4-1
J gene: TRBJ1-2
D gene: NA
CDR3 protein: CASSQDLFGMGKGGYTF
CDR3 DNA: TGCGCCAGCAGCCAAGATCTTTTCGGGATGGGTAAAGGAGGCTACACCTTC

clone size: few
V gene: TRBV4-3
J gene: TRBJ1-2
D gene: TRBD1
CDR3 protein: CASSRRDSARGYTF
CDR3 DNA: TGCGCCAGCAGCCGCCGGGACAGTGCCCGCGGCTACACCTTC

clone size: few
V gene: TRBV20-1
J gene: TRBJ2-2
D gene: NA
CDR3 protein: CSARDWQKNTGELFF
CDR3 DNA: TGCAGTGCTAGAGATTGGCAAAAGAACACCGGGGAGCTGTTTTTT

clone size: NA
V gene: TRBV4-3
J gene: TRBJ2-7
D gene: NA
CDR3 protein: CASSQDFGGSTYEQYF
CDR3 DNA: TGCGCCAGCAGCCAAGATTTCGGCGGCTCGACCTACGAGCAGTACTTC

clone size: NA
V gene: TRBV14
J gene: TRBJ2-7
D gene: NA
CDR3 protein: CASSQDLLGSSSTQYF
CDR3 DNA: TGTGCCAGCAGCCAAGACTTACTCGGGAGTTCATCCACCCAGTACTTC

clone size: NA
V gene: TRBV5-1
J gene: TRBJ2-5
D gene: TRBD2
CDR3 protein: CASSDNGRAETQYF
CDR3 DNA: TGCGCCAGCAGCGACAACGGGAGGGCTGAGACCCAGTACTTC

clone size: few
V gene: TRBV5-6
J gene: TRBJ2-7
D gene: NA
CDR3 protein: CASSLDGEQYF
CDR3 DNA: TGTGCCAGCAGCTTGGACGGTGAGCAGTACTTC

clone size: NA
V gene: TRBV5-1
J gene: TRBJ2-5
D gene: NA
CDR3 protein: CASSSLERETQYF
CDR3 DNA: TGCGCCAGCAGCTCCCTAGAACGAGAGACCCAGTACTTC

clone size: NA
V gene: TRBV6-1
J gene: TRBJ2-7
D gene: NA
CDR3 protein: CASSEVPVDEQYF
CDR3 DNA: TGTGCCAGCAGTGAAGTTCCCGTCGACGAGCAGTACTTC

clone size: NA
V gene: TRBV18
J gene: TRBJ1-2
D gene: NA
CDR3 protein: CASSPPRGLNTHYGYTF
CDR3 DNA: TGTGCCAGCTCACCACCCAGGGGTTTAAATACCCACTATGGCTACACCTTC

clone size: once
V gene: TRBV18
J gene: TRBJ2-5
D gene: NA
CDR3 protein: CASSNNAEGEQYF
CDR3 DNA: TGTGCCAGCTCCAATAACGCAGAGGGAGAGCAGTACTTC

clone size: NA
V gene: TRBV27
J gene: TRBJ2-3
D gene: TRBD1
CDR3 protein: CASSRIGVPGQATDTQYF
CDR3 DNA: TGTGCCAGCAGCCGTATTGGGGTACCGGGACAGGCGACAGATACGCAGTATTTT

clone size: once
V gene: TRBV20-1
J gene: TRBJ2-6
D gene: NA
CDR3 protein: CSATTQGRRQLSFSGANVLTF
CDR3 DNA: TGCAGTGCGACAACACAGGGGAGGCGCCAATTGTCTTTTTCTGGGGCCAACGTCCTGACTTTC

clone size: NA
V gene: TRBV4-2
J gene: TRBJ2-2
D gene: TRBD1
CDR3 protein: CASSPSRTGTGELFF
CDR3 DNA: TGTGCCAGCAGCCCCTCTCGGACAGGGACCGGGGAGCTGTTTTTT

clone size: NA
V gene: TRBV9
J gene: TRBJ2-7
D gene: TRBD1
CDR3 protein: CASSVAGTGGTYEQYF
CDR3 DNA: TGTGCCAGCAGCGTTGCCGGGACAGGGGGCACCTACGAGCAGTACTTC

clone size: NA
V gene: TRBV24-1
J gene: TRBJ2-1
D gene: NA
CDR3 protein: CATSDAAKGGNEQFF
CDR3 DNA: TGTGCCACCAGTGACGCCGCGAAGGGAGGCAATGAGCAGTTCTTC

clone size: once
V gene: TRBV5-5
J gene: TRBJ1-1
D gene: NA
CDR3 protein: CASRPWPEMNTEAFF
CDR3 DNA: TGTGCCAGCAGGCCCTGGCCAGAGATGAACACTGAAGCTTTCTTT

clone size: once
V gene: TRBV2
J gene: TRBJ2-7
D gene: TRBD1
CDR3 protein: CASRAGTGSGNEQYF
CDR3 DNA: TGTGCCAGCAGGGCCGGGACAGGGAGTGGGAACGAGCAGTACTTC

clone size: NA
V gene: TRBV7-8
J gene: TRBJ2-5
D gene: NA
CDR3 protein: CASSLANRVQETQYF
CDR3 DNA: TGTGCCAGCAGCTTAGCTAACAGGGTCCAAGAGACCCAGTACTTC

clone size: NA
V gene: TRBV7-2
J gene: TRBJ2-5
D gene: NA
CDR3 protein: CASSLEALEETQYF
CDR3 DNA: TGTGCCAGCAGCTTAGAGGCCCTCGAAGAGACCCAGTACTTC

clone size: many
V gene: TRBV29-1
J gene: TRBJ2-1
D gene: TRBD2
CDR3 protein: CSVEELAINEQFF
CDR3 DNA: TGCAGCGTTGAAGAACTAGCGATCAATGAGCAGTTCTTC

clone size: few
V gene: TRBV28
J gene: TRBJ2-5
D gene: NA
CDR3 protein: CASSSPRRGQGRETQYF
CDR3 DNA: TGTGCCAGCAGCTCCCCGCGGAGGGGGCAAGGAAGGGAGACCCAGTACTTC

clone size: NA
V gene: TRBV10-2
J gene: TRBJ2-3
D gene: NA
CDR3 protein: CASSETPTLDTQYF
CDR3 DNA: TGCGCCAGCAGTGAGACCCCGACGCTGGATACGCAGTATTTT

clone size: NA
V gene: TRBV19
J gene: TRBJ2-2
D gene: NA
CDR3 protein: CASSTSPGDTGELFF
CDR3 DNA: TGTGCCAGTAGTACCTCCCCGGGCGACACCGGGGAGCTGTTTTTT

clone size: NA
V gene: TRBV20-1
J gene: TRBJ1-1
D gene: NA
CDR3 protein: CSAPGGGRTEAFF
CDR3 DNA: TGCAGTGCTCCTGGGGGGGGGAGGACTGAAGCTTTCTTT

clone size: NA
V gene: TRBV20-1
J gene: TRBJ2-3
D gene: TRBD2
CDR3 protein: CSAALLAGGGRSTDTQYF
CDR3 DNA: TGCAGTGCTGCCCTTCTAGCGGGAGGCGGGAGAAGCACAGATACGCAGTATTTT

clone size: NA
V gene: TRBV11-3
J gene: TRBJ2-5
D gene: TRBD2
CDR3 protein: CASSLGPAGGEETQYF
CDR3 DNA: TGTGCCAGCAGCTTAGGGCCAGCGGGAGGGGAAGAGACCCAGTACTTC

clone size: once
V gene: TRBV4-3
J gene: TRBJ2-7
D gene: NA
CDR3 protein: CASSPRQGSQQDF
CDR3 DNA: TGCGCCAGCAGCCCACGTCAGGGGTCGCAGCAGGACTTC

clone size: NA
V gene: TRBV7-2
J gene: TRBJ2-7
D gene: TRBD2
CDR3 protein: CASSLARLSGGYEQYF
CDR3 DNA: TGTGCCAGCAGCTTAGCTCGTCTCAGCGGGGGGTACGAGCAGTACTTC